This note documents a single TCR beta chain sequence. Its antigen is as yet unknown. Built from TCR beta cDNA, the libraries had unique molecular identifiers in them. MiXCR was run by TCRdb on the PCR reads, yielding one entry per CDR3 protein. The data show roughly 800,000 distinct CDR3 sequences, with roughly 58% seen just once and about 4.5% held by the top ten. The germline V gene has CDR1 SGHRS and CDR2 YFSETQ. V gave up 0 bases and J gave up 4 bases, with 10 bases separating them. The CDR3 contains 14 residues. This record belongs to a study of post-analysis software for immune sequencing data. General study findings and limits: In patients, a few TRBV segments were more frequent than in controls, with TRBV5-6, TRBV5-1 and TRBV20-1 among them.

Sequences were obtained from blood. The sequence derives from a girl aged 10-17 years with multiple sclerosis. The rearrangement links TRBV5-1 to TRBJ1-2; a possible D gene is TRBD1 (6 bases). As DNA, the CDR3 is TGCGCCAGCAGCTTGGAGCGACAGGCCTATGGCTACACCTTC. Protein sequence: CASSLERQAYGYTF. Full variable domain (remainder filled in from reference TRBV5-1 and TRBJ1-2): KAGVTQTPRYLIKTRGQQVTLSCSPISGHRSVSWYQQTPGQGLQFLFEYFSETQRNKGNFPGRFSGRQFSNSRSEMNVSTLELGDSALYLCASSLERQAYGYTFGSGTRLTVV.